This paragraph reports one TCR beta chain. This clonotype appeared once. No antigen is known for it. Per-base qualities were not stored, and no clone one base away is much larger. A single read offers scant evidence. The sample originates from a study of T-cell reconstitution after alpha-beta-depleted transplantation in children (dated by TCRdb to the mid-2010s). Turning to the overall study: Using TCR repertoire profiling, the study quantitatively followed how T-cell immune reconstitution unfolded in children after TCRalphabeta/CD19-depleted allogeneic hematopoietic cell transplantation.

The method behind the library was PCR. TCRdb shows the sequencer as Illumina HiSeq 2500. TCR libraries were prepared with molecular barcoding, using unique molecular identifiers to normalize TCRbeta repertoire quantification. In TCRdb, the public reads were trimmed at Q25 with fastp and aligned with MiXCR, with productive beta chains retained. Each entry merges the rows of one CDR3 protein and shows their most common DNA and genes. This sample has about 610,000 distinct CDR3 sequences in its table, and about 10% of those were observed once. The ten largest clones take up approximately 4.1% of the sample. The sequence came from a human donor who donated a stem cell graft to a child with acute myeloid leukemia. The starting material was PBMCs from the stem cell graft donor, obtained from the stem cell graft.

This receptor carries the CDR3 CSAREGQRETQYF. The nucleotide sequence reads as follows: TGCAGTGCTAGGGAGGGACAGCGAGAGACCCAGTACTTC. The rearranged segments are TRBV20-1 and TRBJ2-5; a tentative D match to TRBD1 spans 7 bases. From cysteine to phenylalanine, the CDR3 is 13 amino acids long. This entry keeps only the CDR3 DNA: 39 bases, framed from base 1. V is pared back by 3 bases and J by 4 bases, with 12 bases lying between the germline termini. The germline V gene (reference sequence) sets CDR1 to DFQATT and CDR2 to SNEGSKA.